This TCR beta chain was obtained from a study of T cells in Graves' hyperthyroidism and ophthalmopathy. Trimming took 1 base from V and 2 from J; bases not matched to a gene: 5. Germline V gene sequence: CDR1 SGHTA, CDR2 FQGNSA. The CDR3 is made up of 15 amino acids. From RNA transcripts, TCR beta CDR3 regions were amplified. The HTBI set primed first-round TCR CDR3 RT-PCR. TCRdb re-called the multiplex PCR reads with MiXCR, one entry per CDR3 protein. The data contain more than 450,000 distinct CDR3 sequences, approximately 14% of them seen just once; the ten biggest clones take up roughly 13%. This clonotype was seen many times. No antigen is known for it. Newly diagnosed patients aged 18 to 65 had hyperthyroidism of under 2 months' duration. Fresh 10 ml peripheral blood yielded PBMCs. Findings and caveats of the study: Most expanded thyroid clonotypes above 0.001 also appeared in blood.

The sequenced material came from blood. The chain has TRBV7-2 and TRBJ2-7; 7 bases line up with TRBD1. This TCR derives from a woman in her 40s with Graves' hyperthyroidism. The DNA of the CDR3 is TGTGCCAGCAGCTTAGAACAGGGGAATCCCTACGAGCAGTACTTC. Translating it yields CASSLEQGNPYEQYF.